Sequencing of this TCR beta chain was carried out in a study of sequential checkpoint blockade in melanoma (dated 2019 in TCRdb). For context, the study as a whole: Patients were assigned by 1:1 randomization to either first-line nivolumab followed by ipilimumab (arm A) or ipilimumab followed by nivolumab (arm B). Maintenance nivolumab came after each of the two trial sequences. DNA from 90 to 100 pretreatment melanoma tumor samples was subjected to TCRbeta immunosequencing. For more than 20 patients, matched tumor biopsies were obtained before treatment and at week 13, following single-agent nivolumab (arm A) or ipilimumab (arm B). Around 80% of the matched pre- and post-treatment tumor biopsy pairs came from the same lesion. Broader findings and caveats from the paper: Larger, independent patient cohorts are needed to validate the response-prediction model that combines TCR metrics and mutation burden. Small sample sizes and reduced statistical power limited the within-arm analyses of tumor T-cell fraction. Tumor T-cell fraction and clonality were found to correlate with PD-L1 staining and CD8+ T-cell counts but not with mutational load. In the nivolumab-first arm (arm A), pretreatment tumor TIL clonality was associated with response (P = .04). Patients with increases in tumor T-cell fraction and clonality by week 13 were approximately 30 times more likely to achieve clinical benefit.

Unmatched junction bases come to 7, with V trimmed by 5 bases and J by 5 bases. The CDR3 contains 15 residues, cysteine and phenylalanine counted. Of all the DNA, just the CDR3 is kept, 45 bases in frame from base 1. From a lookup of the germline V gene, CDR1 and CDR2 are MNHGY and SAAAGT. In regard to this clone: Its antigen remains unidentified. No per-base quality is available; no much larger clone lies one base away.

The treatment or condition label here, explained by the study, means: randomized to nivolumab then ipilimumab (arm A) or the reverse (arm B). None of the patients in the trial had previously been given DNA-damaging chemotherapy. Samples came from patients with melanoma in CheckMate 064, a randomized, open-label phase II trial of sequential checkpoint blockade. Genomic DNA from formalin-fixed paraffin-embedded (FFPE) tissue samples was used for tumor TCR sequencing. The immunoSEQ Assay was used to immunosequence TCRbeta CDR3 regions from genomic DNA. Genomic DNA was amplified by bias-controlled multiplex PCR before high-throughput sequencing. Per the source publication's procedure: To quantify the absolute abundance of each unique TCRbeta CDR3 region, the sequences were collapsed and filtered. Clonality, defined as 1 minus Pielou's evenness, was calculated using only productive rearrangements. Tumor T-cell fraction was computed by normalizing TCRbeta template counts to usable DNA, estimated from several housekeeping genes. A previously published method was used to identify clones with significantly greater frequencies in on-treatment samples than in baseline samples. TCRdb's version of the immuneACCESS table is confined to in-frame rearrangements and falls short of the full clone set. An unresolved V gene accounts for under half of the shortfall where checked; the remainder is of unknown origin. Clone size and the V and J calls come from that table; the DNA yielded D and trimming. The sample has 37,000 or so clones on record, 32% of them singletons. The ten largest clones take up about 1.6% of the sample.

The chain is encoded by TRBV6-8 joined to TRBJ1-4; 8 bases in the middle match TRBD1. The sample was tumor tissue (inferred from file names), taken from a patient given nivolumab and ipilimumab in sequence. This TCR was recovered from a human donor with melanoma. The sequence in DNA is TGTGCCAGCAGTAGCCCAGGGGGCATGAATGAAAAACTGTTTTTT. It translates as CASSSPGGMNEKLFF.